This T cell receptor beta chain was captured in a study of graft-versus-host responses after intestinal transplantation. Across the whole study: The recipients all started with anti-thymocyte globulin induction and then took tacrolimus and steroids for 2 to 3 years.

Graft material was processed, releasing intraepithelial and lamina propria lymphocytes. V lost 7 bases, J lost 4 bases, and 19 bases lay in between. Germline-derived CDR1 and CDR2 are MNHEY and SMNVEV (reference sequence). CDR3 length: 15 amino acids. Using immunoSEQ multiplex PCR, the repertoire was profiled, and TCRdb retains in-frame clones only, with some absent. The table lists roughly 17,000 clones, 65% to 90% of them singletons. The specimen was ileum tissue, collected 17 days after transplant. The clonotype originates from a human patient who received an intestinal transplant, so some T cells may come from the graft donor. V usage is TRBV27 and J usage is TRBJ1-2; a weak D match, TRBD1 (6 bases). The CDR3 sequence: CASKAPTGDSYGYTF. In nucleotides, the CDR3 is TGTGCCAGCAAGGCTCCGACAGGTGATTCCTATGGCTACACCTTC.